Below, 27 T cell receptor beta chains from the same sample are listed, as sequenced in a study of cytomegalovirus exposure and HLA in healthy donors (dated by TCRdb to the late 2010s). The method behind the library was the immunoSEQ multiplex PCR assay. A mixture of 60 forward primers for TCR Vbeta segments and 13 reverse primers for TCR Jbeta segments was used in the multiplex PCR. Sourced from immuneACCESS, this table was stored by TCRdb with only in-frame sequences that have V and J called. A share of the clones is absent; for the studies checked, an unresolved V gene accounts for under half, and the remainder has no known explanation. Here the sample has around 230,000 clones; about 88% occur a single time. The ten largest clones capture roughly 0.26% of the sample. The material sequenced was PBMCs. The receptors shown here come from a girl between 2 and 10 years old in good health and CMV-seronegative.

V gene TRBV9 combines with J gene TRBJ1-6; TRBD1 agrees at 8 bases. In germline, CDR1 is SGDLS, CDR2 YYNGEE. V shed 4 bases, J shed 9 bases, and the junction held 3 bases outside the gene matches. This CDR3 region has 13 residues. The CDR3 here is CASSRQGASPLHF. Written as DNA, the CDR3 is TGTGCCAGCAGCCGTCAGGGGGCTTCACCCCTCCACTTT.

The rearrangement links TRBV29-1 to TRBJ2-7; D perhaps matches TRBD2 (5 bases). Trimming cost V 4 bases and J 4 bases, with 20 bases left between them. CDR1 SQVTM and CDR2 ANQGSEA come from the germline V gene. This CDR3 region has 15 residues. The chain's CDR3 is CSVAVMGPGGYEQYF. CDR3 in DNA: TGCAGCGTTGCCGTTATGGGCCCGGGCGGGTACGAGCAGTACTTC.

CDR3 nucleotide sequence: TGTGCCAGCAGTCCTTATCCCGACAGGGCGCGAAGAAACACCATATATTTT. Its translation is CASSPYPDRARRNTIYF. The chain recombines TRBV7-2 with TRBJ1-3, with TRBD1 matching 7 bases. Germline CDR1 reads SGHTA; CDR2 reads FQGNSA. This CDR3 is built from 17 residues. V was pared by 6 bases and J by 5 bases, with 16 bases of the junction left unmatched.

The chain links TRBV6-1 to TRBJ1-2; weak D call: TRBD1 (6 bases). V shed 0 bases and J shed 5 bases, with 16 bases lying between them. CDR1 and CDR2 from the germline V gene are MNHNS and SASEGT. This CDR3 has 16 amino acids. The CDR3: CASSEALGRGMYGYTF. The DNA for the CDR3 is TGTGCCAGCAGTGAAGCGCTTGGCAGGGGCATGTATGGCTACACCTTC.

CDR3 sequence (DNA): TGTGCCAGCAGCTGGGGACAGGGGGCTTTGAGTCAGCCCCAGCATTTT. Its translation is CASSWGQGALSQPQHF. The chain recombines TRBV5-5 with TRBJ1-5; 12 bases fit TRBD1. This CDR3 is 16 amino acids long. From germline, CDR1 is SGHKS and CDR2 YYEKEE (reference sequence). The V and J ends lost 3 bases and 6 bases, in that order; junction bases with no gene match: 7.

CDR3: CATRDRGDYEQYF. The CDR3 DNA follows: TGTGCCACCAGAGACAGGGGGGACTACGAGCAGTACTTC. V is TRBV15 and J is TRBJ2-7; 9 bases agree with TRBD1. This CDR3 is built from 13 residues. The V segment lost 6 bases and the J segment 3 bases; nucleotides outside the gene matches: 3. Germline V gene lookup returns CDR1 LNHNV and CDR2 YYDKDF (reference sequence).

The rearrangement uses TRBV14 and TRBJ2-1, with D possibly matching TRBD2 (5 bases). Per germline, CDR1 SGHDN and CDR2 FVKESK. CDR3 length: 14 amino acids. Trimming pared 3 bases from V and 4 bases from J, leaving 10 bases between. The CDR3 reads CASSHLRAYNEQFF. As DNA, the CDR3 is TGTGCCAGCAGCCATTTGAGGGCTTACAATGAGCAGTTCTTC.

This chain connects TRBV5-1 to TRBJ1-2; 8 bases match TRBD1. Germline V gives CDR1 SGHRS, CDR2 YFSETQ. Trimming cost V 3 bases and J 4 bases; bases outside gene matches: 5. This CDR3 is 14 amino acids long. CDR3 region: CASSWGQEIYGYTF. The CDR3 region has the DNA TGCGCCAGCAGCTGGGGACAGGAAATCTATGGCTACACCTTC.

The CDR3 region has the DNA TGCGCCAGGACTGAGGGACAGGGAGCCCCCTACGAGCAGTACTTC. Translating gives CARTEGQGAPYEQYF. The genes are TRBV10-1 and TRBJ2-7; 9 nucleotides align to TRBD1. The germline V gene has CDR1 WNHNN and CDR2 SYGVQD (reference sequence). The CDR3 consists of 15 residues. V trimming: 9 bases; J trimming: 2 bases; junction bases outside the gene matches: 11.

The V and J genes are TRBV19 and TRBJ1-1; no definite D call. The CDR3 extends over 13 amino acids. V lost 9 bases and J lost 0, with 11 bases in between. The germline V gene encodes CDR1 LNHDA and CDR2 SQIVND (reference sequence). The CDR3 spells CASMGRVNTEAFF. As DNA, the CDR3 is TGTGCCAGCATGGGGAGGGTGAACACTGAAGCTTTCTTT.

This chain connects TRBV5-4 to TRBJ2-1, with 7 nucleotides matching TRBD2. CDR3 length equals 16 residues. V lost 4 bases and J lost 0; bases outside the gene matches: 7. Germline V gene lookup returns CDR1 SGHNT and CDR2 YYREEE (reference sequence). CDR3 amino acids: CASSLGGDYSYNEQFF. DNA for the CDR3: TGTGCCAGCAGCCTGGGGGGGGACTACTCCTACAATGAGCAGTTCTTC.

V gene TRBV7-9 combines with J gene TRBJ1-2; D call uncertain. CDR3 size: 12 residues. CDR1 and CDR2 from the germline V gene are SEHNR and FQNEAQ (reference sequence). The germline V and J ends were trimmed by 1 base and 6 bases, with 6 bases remaining between them. CDR3 amino acids: CASSLGSDGYTF. The CDR3 region has the DNA TGTGCCAGCAGCTTAGGATCGGATGGCTACACCTTC.

The chain has TRBV7-9 and TRBJ2-7; 7 nucleotides match TRBD2. Germline values: CDR1 SEHNR, CDR2 FQNEAQ (reference sequence). The V segment lost 7 bases and the J segment 0 bases; nucleotides outside the gene matches: 9. The CDR3 is made up of 15 amino acids. CDR3 region: CASTSSGVNSYEQYF. Here the CDR3 DNA reads TGTGCCAGCACCTCTAGCGGCGTTAACTCCTACGAGCAGTACTTC.

The J gene is TRBJ1-2, the V gene TRBV25-1; no clear D gene. Germline V lookup: CDR1 MGHDK, CDR2 SYGVNS. V lost 10 bases and J 8 bases, leaving 14 bases between the germline ends. The CDR3 consists of 11 residues. CDR3 nucleotides: TGTGCCACTAAATTAGGGAGGGGCTACACCTTC. Protein product: CATKLGRGYTF.

The chain uses TRBV6-5 and TRBJ2-7; D is perhaps TRBD1 (6 bases). The CDR3 is 15 residues long. V lost 6 bases and J 5 bases, leaving 20 bases between the germline ends. CDR1 is MNHEY and CDR2 is SVGAGI in the germline V gene. CDR3 sequence: CASRSIQGIRNEQYF. CDR3 sequence (DNA): TGTGCCAGCAGGTCAATACAGGGCATAAGGAACGAGCAGTACTTC.

This chain joins TRBV6-5 and TRBJ1-1; the match to TRBD1 covers 9 bases. CDR1 and CDR2 (germline): MNHEY, SVGAGI. V lost 10 bases, J lost 1 base, and 7 bases stayed unmatched. The CDR3 contains 14 residues. For the CDR3, the DNA is TGTGCCATCGGGACAGGGCATCGGAACACTGAAGCTTTCTTT. Its translation is CAIGTGHRNTEAFF.

The genes are TRBV30 and TRBJ2-1; D is uncertain. The CDR3 has 16 amino acids. Germline V gives CDR1 GTSNPN, CDR2 SVGIG (reference sequence). The ends were cut back, 0 bases at V and 6 bases at J, with 18 bases in the middle. The CDR3 coding sequence is TGTGCCTGGAGTGTACCCCCAGGAAACTTATTCAATGAGCAGTTCTTC. It yields the protein CAWSVPPGNLFNEQFF. The whole variable domain, filled in from reference TRBV30 and TRBJ2-1, reads SQTIHQWPATLVQPVGSPLSLECTVEGTSNPNLYWYRQAAGRGLQLLFYSVGIGQISSEVPQNLSASRPQDRQFILSSKKLLLSDSGFYLCAWSVPPGNLFNEQFFGPGTRLTVL.

The chain is built from TRBV2 and TRBJ2-2, with 10 bases lining up with TRBD2. J lost 6 bases, V lost 6 bases, and 10 bases had no gene match. Per germline, CDR1 SNHLY and CDR2 FYNNEI. CDR3 size: 16 residues. CDR3 DNA: TGTGCCAGCAGCCGCGGATCTAGCGGGAGTCCCGGGGAGCTGTTTTTT. This codes for CASSRGSSGSPGELFF.

The chain carries TRBV14 and TRBJ2-3, with 11 bases aligning to TRBD2. The CDR3 spans 15 residues. J gave up 5 bases and V 5 bases, and 6 bases lay outside the gene matches. CDR1 is SGHDN, CDR2 FVKESK, per germline. CDR3 bases: TGTGCCAGCAGCGTAGCGGGGGGGCGAAGAGATACGCAGTATTTT. This gives the protein CASSVAGGRRDTQYF.

The CDR3 loop reads CASSLGLPDTQYF. The CDR3 coding sequence is TGTGCCAGCAGCCTGGGCCTCCCAGATACGCAGTATTTT. The rearrangement links TRBV11-3 to TRBJ2-3, with no clear D. Trimming took off 5 bases at V and 4 bases at J, with 10 bases between the two ends. Germline V lookup: CDR1 SGHNT, CDR2 YENEEA. The CDR3 extends over 13 amino acids.

This rearrangement joins TRBV29-1 to TRBJ2-3, with 7 bases that match TRBD1. Germline assignment: CDR1 SQVTM and CDR2 ANQGSEA. This CDR3 is built from 13 residues. V lost 6 bases, J lost 0 bases, and 3 bases stayed unmatched. CDR3 sequence: CSVDRDSTDTQYF. The DNA for the CDR3 is TGCAGCGTAGACAGGGATAGCACAGATACGCAGTATTTT.

This clone showed up just a few times. This chain uses TRBV18 with TRBJ2-2, with a weak D call TRBD1 (6 bases). The CDR3 consists of 17 residues. CDR1 is KGHSH and CDR2 is LQKENI in the germline V gene. The V gene lost 6 bases and the J gene lost 1 base, with 18 bases spanning the gap. CDR3 in DNA: TGTGCCAGCTCCCCCCAGCCCTACAGGGTGAACACCGGGGAGCTGTTTTTT. Translated, it gives CASSPQPYRVNTGELFF.

The chain recombines TRBV6-1 with TRBJ2-2; 7 nucleotides line up with TRBD1. J was trimmed by 4 bases and V by 4 bases; bases with no gene match: 9. This CDR3 has 16 amino acids. The V gene's germline CDR1 is MNHNS and CDR2 SASEGT. For the CDR3, the DNA is TGTGCCAGCAGTGGAGGAACACAGGGGTCCACCGGGGAGCTGTTTTTT. This sequence encodes CASSGGTQGSTGELFF.

The V and J genes are TRBV7-8 and TRBJ1-5; D ambiguous. The V end lost 1 base, the J end lost 7 bases, and 8 bases lay between the germline ends. Germline V CDR1 and CDR2: SGHVS, FQNEAQ. CDR3 length: 13 residues. The CDR3 sequence: CASSLDRDQPQHF. The CDR3 region has the DNA TGTGCCAGCAGCTTAGACAGAGACCAGCCCCAGCATTTT.

The CDR3 region has the DNA TGCGCCAGCCGACTAGCGGGAGGGCATGAGCAGTTCTTC. It encodes CASRLAGGHEQFF. This chain joins TRBV10-1 and TRBJ2-1; 14 bases are shared with TRBD2. The CDR3 has 13 residues. Losses at the gene ends were 8 bases for V and 8 bases for J; bases not matched to a gene: 2. The germline CDR1 and CDR2 sequences are WNHNN and SYGVQD (reference sequence).

This chain links TRBV6-5 with TRBJ1-1; TRBD1 agrees at 7 bases. CDR1 is MNHEY, CDR2 SVGAGI, per germline. This CDR3 has 16 residues. The junction had 13 bases not matched to a gene; V was cut back by 4 bases and J by 5 bases. The CDR3 DNA reads TGTGCCAGCAGTTCCCAACGACAGGGAAGTTTTACTGAAGCTTTCTTT. Protein: CASSSQRQGSFTEAFF.

This clone was observed a handful of times. J is TRBJ1-3 and V is TRBV14; D is undetermined. Trimming left V 4 bases short and J 2 bases short, with 6 bases between. CDR1 is SGHDN, CDR2 FVKESK, per germline. The CDR3 runs 13 residues. In nucleotides, the CDR3 is TGTGCCAGCAGCCTTCTACCTGGAAACACCATATATTTT. It codes for CASSLLPGNTIYF. Supplemented by reference TRBV14 and TRBJ1-3, the full variable domain reads EAGVTQFPSHSVIEKGQTVTLRCDPISGHDNLYWYRRVMGKEIKFLLHFVKESKQDESGMPNNRFLAERTGGTYSTLKVQPAELEDSGVYFCASSLLPGNTIYFGEGSWLTVV.